This is a list of T cell receptor beta chains from one sample in a study of long-term antiretroviral therapy in people with HIV. Profiled with immunoSEQ multiplex PCR; TCRdb holds only in-frame clones, not every one. The top ten clones hold less than 8% of a sample with roughly 18,000 clones, around 78% of them seen once. The specimen was unsorted PBMCs, collected 2.2 years after starting antiretroviral therapy. These receptors came from a man in his forties or fifties with HIV. The CDR3 runs from the conserved cysteine through the conserved F or W. The D gene is left open where the match is weak. Some rows have no size entry. The others give once, few or many, or a class for an expanded clone.

v_gene	abundance	d_gene	j_gene	CDR3aa	CDR3nt
TRBV19	NA	TRBD1	TRBJ1-1	CASSIRQPGQRTNTEAFF	TGTGCCAGTAGTATCCGCCAGCCGGGACAGAGAACGAACACTGAAGCTTTCTTT
TRBV18	NA	NA	TRBJ2-7	CASSRVQGSYEQYF	TGTGCCAGCTCACGAGTTCAGGGCTCCTACGAGCAGTACTTC
TRBV4-3	NA	NA	TRBJ2-2	CASSQEKRFLGTGELFF	TGCGCCAGCAGCCAAGAGAAGCGGTTCCTGGGGACCGGGGAGCTGTTTTTT
TRBV18	NA	NA	TRBJ2-5	CASSISLQETQYF	TGTGCCAGCTCAATCAGTCTCCAAGAGACCCAGTACTTC
TRBV27	NA	NA	TRBJ2-3	CASSFRGDTQYF	TGTGCCAGCAGCTTCAGGGGAGATACGCAGTATTTT
TRBV5-1	few	TRBD1	TRBJ1-5	CASSLGTGGIGGDQPQHF	TGCGCCAGCAGCCTTGGGACAGGGGGCATAGGAGGGGATCAGCCCCAGCATTTT
TRBV18	NA	NA	TRBJ1-1	CASFVRGARNTEAFF	TGTGCCAGCTTTGTGCGGGGGGCCAGGAACACTGAAGCTTTCTTT
TRBV28	NA	NA	TRBJ2-7	CASSWLWAGESYEQYF	TGTGCCAGCAGTTGGCTTTGGGCAGGGGAGTCCTACGAGCAGTACTTC
TRBV10-3	NA	TRBD1	TRBJ1-5	CAISPGGQPQHF	TGTGCCATCAGCCCAGGGGGACAGCCCCAGCATTTT
TRBV4-1	NA	NA	TRBJ2-1	CASSQVGQGFSYNEQFF	TGCGCCAGCAGCCAAGTAGGGCAGGGGTTCTCCTACAATGAGCAGTTCTTC
TRBV7-2	NA	TRBD2	TRBJ2-1	CASSIQRGVSYNEQFF	TGTGCCAGCAGTATTCAGCGGGGTGTTTCCTACAATGAGCAGTTCTTC
TRBV2	NA	NA	TRBJ1-6	CASSPGTSNSPLHF	TGTGCCAGCAGCCCCGGGACAAGCAATTCACCCCTCCACTTT
TRBV7-9	few	NA	TRBJ1-2	CASTRAAYGYTF	TGTGCCAGCACCAGGGCGGCCTATGGCTACACCTTC
TRBV4-3	NA	NA	TRBJ2-1	CASSQDAIFRNEQFF	TGCGCCAGCAGCCAAGACGCGATTTTCAGGAATGAGCAGTTCTTC
TRBV27	NA	NA	TRBJ2-2	CASSPTGNTGELFF	TGTGCCAGCAGTCCGACAGGGAACACCGGGGAGCTGTTTTTT
TRBV6-1	NA	NA	TRBJ1-3	CASSDGASGNTIYF	TGTGCCAGCAGTGATGGGGCTTCTGGAAACACCATATATTTT
TRBV7-3	NA	TRBD2	TRBJ2-1	CASSLYRGDEQFF	TGTGCCAGCAGCTTATATCGGGGGGATGAGCAGTTCTTC
TRBV27	NA	TRBD2	TRBJ2-3	CASSWGTSGRDTQYF	TGTGCCAGCAGTTGGGGGACTAGCGGGAGAGATACGCAGTATTTT
TRBV4-3	NA	NA	TRBJ2-1	CASSQGVAAVGNEQFF	TGCGCCAGCAGCCAAGGGGTGGCGGCCGTCGGCAATGAGCAGTTCTTC
TRBV9	NA	NA	TRBJ2-3	CASSPKVALGADTQYF	TGTGCCAGCAGCCCCAAAGTCGCATTGGGGGCAGATACGCAGTATTTT
TRBV6-5	few	NA	TRBJ1-2	CASSYLSGGFGYTF	TGTGCCAGCAGTTACCTTTCGGGTGGGTTTGGCTACACCTTC
TRBV6-5	NA	TRBD1	TRBJ2-2	CASSRRGRRTGELFF	TGTGCCAGCAGCCGCAGGGGGCGACGGACCGGGGAGCTGTTTTTT
TRBV5-1	NA	TRBD2	TRBJ2-3	CASSGGDYLGEQYF	TGCGCCAGCAGCGGGGGGGACTACCTGGGGGAGCAGTATTTT
TRBV29-1	NA	TRBD1	TRBJ2-3	CSVGTGLITRSDTQYF	TGCAGCGTTGGGACAGGGTTAATAACCCGATCCGATACGCAGTATTTT
TRBV28	NA	TRBD1	TRBJ1-5	CASSSGQGNQPQHF	TGTGCCAGCAGTTCCGGACAGGGCAATCAGCCCCAGCATTTT
TRBV7-8	NA	NA	TRBJ2-7	CASSPDGASAYEQYF	TGTGCCAGCAGCCCGGACGGAGCGAGCGCATACGAGCAGTACTTC
TRBV15	NA	NA	TRBJ2-7	CATSRDLGAPGNEQYF	TGTGCCACCAGCAGAGATCTGGGGGCCCCAGGGAACGAGCAGTACTTC
TRBV7-8	NA	TRBD1	TRBJ2-5	CASSPRQGSWETQYF	TGTGCCAGCAGCCCCCGACAGGGTAGTTGGGAGACCCAGTACTTC
TRBV5-5	NA	TRBD2	TRBJ2-1	CASSSSGGPGNEQFF	TGTGCCAGCAGCTCCTCGGGAGGGCCGGGGAATGAGCAGTTCTTC
TRBV14	few	NA	TRBJ1-1	CASGDRNTEAFF	TGTGCCAGCGGAGACCGGAACACTGAAGCTTTCTTT
TRBV29-1	NA	TRBD1	TRBJ2-5	CSADRVDETQYF	TGCAGCGCAGACAGGGTGGACGAGACCCAGTACTTC
TRBV7-9	NA	NA	TRBJ2-1	CASSLAGDSYNEQFF	TGTGCCAGCAGCTTAGCGGGAGACTCCTACAATGAGCAGTTCTTC
TRBV7-9	NA	NA	TRBJ2-1	CASSPYRANEQFF	TGTGCCAGCAGCCCATACAGGGCCAATGAGCAGTTCTTC
TRBV6-1	NA	NA	TRBJ2-7	CASNPLGAKDYEQYF	TGTGCCAGCAACCCCCTGGGGGCGAAGGACTACGAGCAGTACTTC
TRBV7-2	NA	NA	TRBJ1-1	CASSLRQTTTEAFF	TGTGCCAGCAGCTTAAGACAGACCACCACTGAAGCTTTCTTT
TRBV12-5	few	NA	TRBJ2-1	CASGGRENEQFF	TGTGCTAGTGGGGGCAGGGAGAATGAGCAGTTCTTC
TRBV6-5	NA	TRBD1	TRBJ2-7	CASSYRDSNEQYF	TGTGCCAGCAGTTACCGGGACAGTAACGAGCAGTACTTC
TRBV5-5	NA	NA	TRBJ2-7	CASRLTASYEQYF	TGTGCCAGCCGCCTGACAGCATCCTACGAGCAGTACTTC
TRBV5-1	NA	TRBD2	TRBJ2-1	CASSLGQGGSEQFF	TGCGCCAGCAGCTTGGGCCAGGGCGGGAGTGAGCAGTTCTTC
TRBV28	NA	NA	TRBJ1-5	CASSLRRFDSNQPQHF	TGTGCCAGCAGTTTACGCCGTTTTGATAGCAATCAGCCCCAGCATTTT
TRBV6-1	once	NA	TRBJ1-1	CASTLTGSTEAFF	TGTGCCAGCACCCTCACAGGGAGCACTGAAGCTTTCTTT
TRBV15	NA	NA	TRBJ2-7	CATSARGQRPSYEQYF	TGTGCCACCAGCGCCCGAGGTCAGCGGCCCTCCTACGAGCAGTACTTC
TRBV7-9	NA	NA	TRBJ2-1	CASSLAGTQNNEQFF	TGTGCCAGCAGCTTAGCGGGGACACAGAACAATGAGCAGTTCTTC
TRBV27	NA	NA	TRBJ2-7	CAGQKKLEQYF	TGTGCCGGACAGAAGAAGCTTGAGCAGTACTTC
TRBV27	NA	NA	TRBJ2-7	CASSSAGHYEQYF	TGTGCCAGCAGTTCGGCAGGGCACTACGAGCAGTACTTC